Listed below are T cell receptor beta chains from one sample, sequenced in a study of blood T cells in healthy people across ages. TCRdb analysed the 5' RACE reads with MiXCR anew, one entry per CDR3 protein. The table includes around 870,000 distinct CDR3 sequences, around 28% detected once. The sample taken for sequencing was blood. These receptors came from a woman older than 75 in good health. The CDR3 runs from the conserved cysteine through the conserved F or W. The D gene is left open where the match is weak. Only some rows state a clone size, as once, few, many or a class for expanded clones.

>TRBD2|TRBV7-2|TRBJ2-1|many
CASSSKRLAGYNEQFF
TGTGCCAGCAGCTCGAAGAGACTAGCGGGTTACAATGAGCAGTTCTTC
>TRBD1|TRBV6-2/TRBV6-3|TRBJ1-5|few
CASRVGQGAVQPQHF
TGTGCCAGCAGGGTCGGACAGGGGGCGGTTCAGCCCCAGCATTTT
>-|TRBV12-3/TRBV12-4|TRBJ2-7|-
CASSLRETRYF
TGTGCCAGCAGCCTCCGGGAGACCCGGTACTTC
>-|TRBV11-2|TRBJ2-2|-
CASSLRPRGQRGGELFF
TGTGCCAGCAGCTTAAGACCCAGGGGCCAACGAGGCGGGGAGCTGTTTTTT
>-|TRBV6-5|TRBJ2-7|many
CASSGQYEQYF
TGTGCCAGCAGCGGACAGTACGAGCAGTACTTC
>TRBD1|TRBV7-2|TRBJ2-2|-
CASSSGGRYTGELCF
TGTGCCAGCAGCTCAGGGGGACGGTACACCGGGGAGCTGTGTTTT
>-|TRBV6-1|TRBJ2-6|many
CASSGRSFSLSGANVLTF
TGTGCCAGCTCGGGCAGGTCATTCTCCCTCTCTGGGGCCAACGTCCTGACTTTC
>-|TRBV18|TRBJ2-7|-
CASSPTAYGQYF
TGTGCCAGCTCACCAACGGCCTACGGGCAGTACTTC
>-|TRBV29-1|TRBJ2-5|-
CSVAGYLAETQYF
TGCAGCGTTGCAGGGTATTTGGCGGAGACCCAGTACTTC
>TRBD1|TRBV6-5|TRBJ1-6|few
CASSRSGTGNSPLHF
TGTGCCAGCAGTCGATCCGGGACAGGGAATTCACCCCTCCACTTT
>TRBD1|TRBV4-3|TRBJ2-3|many
CASSHEQGSDTQYF
TGCGCCAGCAGCCATGAACAGGGGTCAGATACGCAGTATTTT
>-|TRBV6-2/TRBV6-3|TRBJ2-2|few
CASSINPTGELFF
TGTGCCAGCAGTATAAACCCGACCGGGGAGCTGTTTTTT
>-|TRBV12-3/TRBV12-4|TRBJ2-2|-
CASSLAGGQDPGELFF
TGTGCCAGCAGTTTAGCTGGGGGGCAGGACCCCGGGGAGCTGTTTTTT
>TRBD2|TRBV7-2|TRBJ2-3|many
CASSLYAGATDTQYF
TGTGCCAGCAGCTTATACGCGGGAGCCACAGATACGCAGTATTTT
>-|TRBV7-2|TRBJ2-1|many
CASSLGLSPQGEQFF
TGTGCCAGCAGCTTAGGCCTATCCCCACAAGGTGAGCAGTTCTTC
>-|TRBV20-1|TRBJ1-1|few
CSSNRGAEAFF
TGCAGTTCAAACCGGGGGGCTGAAGCTTTCTTT
>-|TRBV6-2/TRBV6-3|TRBJ2-7|-
CASSSHKYEQYF
TGTGCCAGCAGTAGTCACAAGTACGAGCAGTACTTC
>TRBD1|TRBV7-9|TRBJ2-1|many
CASSFTTWIRDRVSYNEQFF
TGTGCCAGCAGCTTTACGACATGGATCAGGGACAGGGTCTCCTACAATGAGCAGTTCTTC
>TRBD2|TRBV9|TRBJ2-1|-
CASSPRAGLGNEQFF
TGTGCCAGCAGCCCCCGAGCGGGACTAGGCAATGAGCAGTTCTTC
>-|TRBV6-5|TRBJ2-1|-
CASRATAEANEQFF
TGTGCCAGCAGAGCCACGGCGGAGGCCAATGAGCAGTTCTTC
>TRBD2|TRBV10-3|TRBJ2-1|many
CAISDPEERGYNEQFF
TGTGCCATCAGTGACCCCGAGGAGCGGGGGTACAATGAGCAGTTCTTC
>TRBD1|TRBV5-5|TRBJ2-1|few
CASSKGQFYNEQFF
TGTGCCAGCAGCAAGGGACAGTTCTACAATGAGCAGTTCTTC
>-|TRBV9|TRBJ2-7|-
CASSASPQVDYEQYF
TGTGCCAGCAGCGCCTCGCCTCAGGTAGATTACGAGCAGTACTTC
>-|TRBV29-1|TRBJ2-5|-
CSVERPNSNDNGQYF
TGCAGCGTTGAACGGCCGAACTCCAATGACAATGGGCAGTACTTC
>TRBD2|TRBV6-5|TRBJ2-5|-
CASRPTSGGEGETQYF
TGTGCCAGCAGACCGACTAGCGGGGGGGAGGGAGAGACCCAGTACTTC
>-|TRBV11-2|TRBJ2-2|-
CASRPSGTGNTGELFF
TGTGCCAGCAGACCCTCCGGGACCGGGAACACCGGGGAGCTGTTTTTT
>TRBD2|TRBV9|TRBJ2-3|few
CASSATPLGLAEGNWEYF
TGTGCCAGCAGCGCCACCCCCCTCGGGCTAGCGGAGGGTAATTGGGAGTATTTT
>TRBD1|TRBV6-5|TRBJ2-7|-
CAGSWGQGYEQYF
TGTGCCGGCAGTTGGGGACAGGGCTACGAGCAGTACTTC
>TRBD1|TRBV6-2/TRBV6-3|TRBJ2-1|-
CASSYSGQGASSYNEQFF
TGTGCCAGCAGTTACTCGGGACAGGGGGCATCTTCGTACAATGAGCAGTTCTTC
>-|TRBV10-1|TRBJ2-5|many
CASSEEGRDQETQYF
TGCGCCAGCAGTGAGGAAGGCAGGGATCAAGAGACCCAGTACTTC
>-|TRBV6-5|TRBJ2-7|many
CASSGRPIYEQYF
TGTGCCAGCAGCGGACGGCCCATATACGAGCAGTACTTC
>-|TRBV6-2/TRBV6-3|TRBJ2-3|few
CASSPIPGHHTDTQYF
TGTGCCAGCAGTCCGATACCGGGACACCACACAGATACGCAGTATTTT
>-|TRBV7-2|TRBJ2-7|many
CASSLDPGWFYEQYF
TGTGCCAGCAGCTTAGACCCAGGGTGGTTCTACGAGCAGTACTTC
>TRBD2|TRBV18|TRBJ2-5|many
CASSPQAGGLQETQYF
TGTGCCAGCTCACCACAGGCGGGGGGACTTCAAGAGACCCAGTACTTC
>-|TRBV5-1|TRBJ2-6|many
CASSSTGISGANVLTF
TGCGCCAGCAGCTCTACAGGGATCTCTGGGGCCAACGTCCTGACTTTC
>TRBD2|TRBV20-1|TRBJ2-3|many
CSASNVLAGGRSTDTQYF
TGCAGTGCCTCAAACGTCCTAGCGGGGGGCCGATCCACAGATACGCAGTATTTT
>-|TRBV4-2|TRBJ2-1|-
CASSQSGREQFF
TGTGCCAGCAGCCAAAGTGGGAGGGAGCAGTTCTTC
>-|TRBV15|TRBJ1-2|many
CATSRRGGYTF
TGTGCCACCAGCAGGAGGGGGGGCTACACCTTC
>-|TRBV7-2|TRBJ2-3|many
CASIWGVSTDTQYF
TGTGCCAGCATCTGGGGCGTAAGCACAGATACGCAGTATTTT
>TRBD2|TRBV7-2|TRBJ2-1|-
CASSSGGRGNEQFF
TGTGCCAGCAGCTCGGGGGGAAGGGGCAATGAGCAGTTCTTC
>TRBD1|TRBV6-2/TRBV6-3|TRBJ1-2|-
CASRHGTGYGYTF
TGTGCCAGCAGGCACGGGACAGGCTATGGCTACACCTTC
>TRBD1|TRBV9|TRBJ1-2|many
CASSVGQGLIGYTF
TGTGCCAGCAGCGTGGGACAGGGTCTGATAGGCTACACCTTC
>-|TRBV11-2|TRBJ2-3|few
CASSLELRAPPDTQYF
TGTGCCAGCAGCTTAGAACTGAGAGCGCCCCCAGATACGCAGTATTTT
>TRBD2|TRBV29-1|TRBJ2-7|-
CSVELFGGRAGSRIYEQYF
TGCAGCGTTGAGTTGTTTGGCGGGAGGGCCGGTTCGCGGATCTACGAGCAGTACTTC
>-|TRBV10-1|TRBJ1-2|many
CASSEDRSYGYTF
TGCGCCAGCAGCGAAGACAGGTCCTATGGCTACACCTTC
>TRBD2|TRBV5-1|TRBJ2-3|-
CASSLLTSGGSDTQYF
TGCGCCAGCAGCCTCTTGACTAGCGGGGGGTCAGATACGCAGTATTTT
>-|TRBV20-1|TRBJ1-6|few
CSARRQVYNSPLHF
TGCAGTGCTAGGAGACAGGTCTATAATTCACCCCTCCACTTT
>TRBD1|TRBV20-1|TRBJ2-7|-
CSAFRQGRGQYF
TGCAGTGCTTTCCGACAGGGGAGAGGGCAGTACTTC
>-|TRBV20-1|TRBJ2-5|few
CSARDFGRLQETQYF
TGCAGTGCTAGAGATTTTGGCAGGCTCCAAGAGACCCAGTACTTC
>-|TRBV7-2|TRBJ2-1|-
CASSPTDRYNEQFF
TGTGCCAGCAGCCCGACAGACAGGTACAATGAGCAGTTCTTC
>TRBD1|TRBV4-1|TRBJ2-2|many
CASSQQGAKTGELFF
TGCGCCAGCAGCCAACAGGGGGCTAAAACCGGGGAGCTGTTTTTT
>TRBD1|TRBV6-6|TRBJ2-3|many
CASSSGTGRTDTQYF
TGTGCCAGCAGCTCCGGGACAGGGCGCACAGATACGCAGTATTTT
>-|TRBV3-1|TRBJ1-2|many
CASSQARDGYTF
TGTGCCAGCAGCCAAGCACGGGATGGCTACACCTTC
>-|TRBV15|TRBJ2-3|few
CATSRDMGVGGHTQYF
TGTGCCACCAGCAGAGATATGGGGGTTGGGGGGCATACGCAGTATTTT
>-|TRBV7-9|TRBJ1-1|few
CASSFAQGNTEAFF
TGTGCCAGCAGCTTCGCACAGGGGAACACTGAAGCTTTCTTT
>-|TRBV3-1|TRBJ1-2|few
CASSQGGGRERGYTF
TGTGCCAGCAGCCAAGGGGGCGGGCGAGAGCGTGGCTACACCTTC
>-|TRBV7-9|TRBJ2-5|many
CASSPPSAKTQYF
TGTGCCAGCAGCCCTCCTAGCGCCAAGACCCAGTACTTC